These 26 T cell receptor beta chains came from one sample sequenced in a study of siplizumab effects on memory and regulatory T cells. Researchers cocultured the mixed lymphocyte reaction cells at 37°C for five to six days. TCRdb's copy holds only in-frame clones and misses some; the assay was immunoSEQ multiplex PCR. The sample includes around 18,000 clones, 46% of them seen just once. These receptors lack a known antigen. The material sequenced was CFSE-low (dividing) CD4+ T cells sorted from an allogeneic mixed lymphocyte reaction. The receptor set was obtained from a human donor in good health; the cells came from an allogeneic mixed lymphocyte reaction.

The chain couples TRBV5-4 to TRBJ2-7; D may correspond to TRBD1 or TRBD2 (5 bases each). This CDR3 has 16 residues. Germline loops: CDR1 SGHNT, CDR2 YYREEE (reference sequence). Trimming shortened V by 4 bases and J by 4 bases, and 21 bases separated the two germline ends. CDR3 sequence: CASSQAAYQGQYEQYF. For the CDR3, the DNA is TGTGCCAGCAGCCAAGCGGCATACCAGGGCCAGTACGAGCAGTACTTC.

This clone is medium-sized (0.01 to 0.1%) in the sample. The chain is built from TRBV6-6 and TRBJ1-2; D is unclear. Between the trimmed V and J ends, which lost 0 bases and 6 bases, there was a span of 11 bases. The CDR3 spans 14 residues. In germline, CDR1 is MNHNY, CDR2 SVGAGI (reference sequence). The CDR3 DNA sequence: TGTGCCAGCAGTTACTCAGTGTCAAAGGATGGCTACACCTTC. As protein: CASSYSVSKDGYTF.

CDR3 sequence reads: CASSLDGGTDTQYF. For the CDR3, the DNA is TGCGCCAGCAGCTTGGATGGGGGGACAGATACGCAGTATTTT. The chain carries TRBV5-1 and TRBJ2-3; D may be TRBD2 (6 bases). The CDR3 extends over 14 amino acids. In germline, CDR1 is SGHRS, CDR2 YFSETQ. V was trimmed by 0 bases and J by 3 bases, leaving 8 bases between them.

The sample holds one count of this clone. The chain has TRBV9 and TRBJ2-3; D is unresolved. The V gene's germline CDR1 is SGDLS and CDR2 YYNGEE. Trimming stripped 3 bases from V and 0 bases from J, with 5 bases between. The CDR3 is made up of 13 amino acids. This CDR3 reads CASSEGSTDTQYF. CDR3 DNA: TGTGCCAGCAGCGAGGGCAGCACAGATACGCAGTATTTT.

CDR3 in amino acids: CASSEAAYGYTF. CDR3 bases: TGTGCCAGCAGTGAGGCAGCCTATGGCTACACCTTC. This chain links TRBV2 with TRBJ1-2; D remains unclear. Trimming left V 3 bases short and J 4 bases short, with 6 bases between. The CDR3 spans 12 residues. The V gene's germline CDR1 is SNHLY and CDR2 FYNNEI.

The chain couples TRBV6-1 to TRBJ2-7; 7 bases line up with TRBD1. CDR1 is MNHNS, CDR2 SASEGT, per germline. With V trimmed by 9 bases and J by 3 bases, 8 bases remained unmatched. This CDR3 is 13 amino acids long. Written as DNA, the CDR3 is TGTGCCAGTAACAGGGGCGTTTACTACGAGCAGTACTTC. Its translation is CASNRGVYYEQYF.

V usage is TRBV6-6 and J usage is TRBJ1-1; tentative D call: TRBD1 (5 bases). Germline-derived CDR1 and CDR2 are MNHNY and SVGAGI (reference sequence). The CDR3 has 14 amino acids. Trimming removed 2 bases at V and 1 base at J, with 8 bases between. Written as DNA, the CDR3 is TGTGCCAGCAGTTACATTCAGGGGAACACTGAAGCTTTCTTT. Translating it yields CASSYIQGNTEAFF.

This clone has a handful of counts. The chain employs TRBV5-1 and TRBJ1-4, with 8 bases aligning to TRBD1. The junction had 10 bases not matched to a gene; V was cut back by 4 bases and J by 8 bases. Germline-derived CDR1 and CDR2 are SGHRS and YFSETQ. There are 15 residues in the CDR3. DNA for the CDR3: TGCGCCAGCAGCCCAGGACAGGGAATAATCGAAAAACTGTTTTTT. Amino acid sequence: CASSPGQGIIEKLFF.

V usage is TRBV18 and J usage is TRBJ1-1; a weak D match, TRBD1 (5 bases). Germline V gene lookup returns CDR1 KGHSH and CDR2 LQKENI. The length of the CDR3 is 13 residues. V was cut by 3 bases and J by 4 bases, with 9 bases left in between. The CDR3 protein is CASSPGGTTEAFF. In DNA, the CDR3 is TGTGCCAGCTCACCTGGGGGGACCACTGAAGCTTTCTTT.

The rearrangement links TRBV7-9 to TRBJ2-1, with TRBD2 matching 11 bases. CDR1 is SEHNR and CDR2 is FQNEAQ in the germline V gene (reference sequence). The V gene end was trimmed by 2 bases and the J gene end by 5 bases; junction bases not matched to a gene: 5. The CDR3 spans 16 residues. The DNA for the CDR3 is TGTGCCAGCAGCTTACCCGGGACTAGCGGTAACAATGAGCAGTTCTTC. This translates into CASSLPGTSGNNEQFF. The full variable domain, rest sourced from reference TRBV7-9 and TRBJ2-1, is DTGVSQNPRHKITKRGQNVTFRCDPISEHNRLYWYRQTLGQGPEFLTYFQNEAQLEKSRLLSDRFSAERPKGSFSTLEIQRTEQGDSAMYLCASSLPGTSGNNEQFFGPGTRLTVL.

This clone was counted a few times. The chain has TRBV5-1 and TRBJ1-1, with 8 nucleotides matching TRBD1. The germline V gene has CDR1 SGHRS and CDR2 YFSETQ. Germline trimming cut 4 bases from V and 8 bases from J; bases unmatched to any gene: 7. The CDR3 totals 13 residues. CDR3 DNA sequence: TGCGCCAGCAGCGTGGGGACAGGCGGCGAAGCTTTCTTT. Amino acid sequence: CASSVGTGGEAFF.

The chain's CDR3 is CASSLSRDTEAFF. The CDR3 nucleotides read TGTGCCAGCAGCTTAAGCCGGGACACTGAAGCTTTCTTT. The chain couples TRBV7-3 to TRBJ1-1; no reliable D call. The germline CDR1 and CDR2 sequences are SGHTA and FQGTGA. Trimming removed 1 base at V and 3 bases at J, with 6 bases between. The CDR3 totals 13 residues.

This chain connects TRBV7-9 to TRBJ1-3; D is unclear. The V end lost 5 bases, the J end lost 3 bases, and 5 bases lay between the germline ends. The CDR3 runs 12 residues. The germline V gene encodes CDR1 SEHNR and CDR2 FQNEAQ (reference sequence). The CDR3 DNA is TGTGCCAGCAGCCCGGGTGGAAACACCATATATTTT. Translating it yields CASSPGGNTIYF.

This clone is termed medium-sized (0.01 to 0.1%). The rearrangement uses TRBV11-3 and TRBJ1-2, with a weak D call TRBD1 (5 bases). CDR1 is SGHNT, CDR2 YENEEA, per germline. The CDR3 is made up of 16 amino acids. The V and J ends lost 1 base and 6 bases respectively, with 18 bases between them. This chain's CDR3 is CASSLGLRQGINGYTF. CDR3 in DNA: TGTGCCAGCAGCTTAGGGTTGAGGCAGGGTATCAATGGCTACACCTTC.

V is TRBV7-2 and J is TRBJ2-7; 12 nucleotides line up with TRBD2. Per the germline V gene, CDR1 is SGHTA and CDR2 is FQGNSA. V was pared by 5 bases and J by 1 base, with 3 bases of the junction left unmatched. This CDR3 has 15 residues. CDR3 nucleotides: TGTGCCAGCAGCGGCCTAGCGGGGGGGTCCTACGAGCAGTACTTC. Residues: CASSGLAGGSYEQYF.

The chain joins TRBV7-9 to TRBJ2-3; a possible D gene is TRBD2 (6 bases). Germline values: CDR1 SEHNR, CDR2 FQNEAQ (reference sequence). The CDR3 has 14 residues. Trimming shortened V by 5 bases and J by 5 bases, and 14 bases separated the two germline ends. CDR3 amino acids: CASSQEVGGDTQYF. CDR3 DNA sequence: TGTGCCAGCAGCCAAGAGGTCGGGGGAGATACGCAGTATTTT.

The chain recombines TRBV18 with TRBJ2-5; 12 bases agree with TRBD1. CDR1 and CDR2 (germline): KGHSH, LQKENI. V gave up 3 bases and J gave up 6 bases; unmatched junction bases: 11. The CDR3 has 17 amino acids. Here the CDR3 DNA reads TGTGCCAGCTCACCGTTACCGGGACAGGGGGCCGAGAAGACCCAGTACTTC. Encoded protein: CASSPLPGQGAEKTQYF.

As DNA, the CDR3 is TGTGCCAGCAGCCTGGGCGGACCCCACTACGAGCAGTACTTC. This gives the protein CASSLGGPHYEQYF. The genes are TRBV5-7 and TRBJ2-7; D unresolved. TRBV5-7 is filed as an ORF, its function uncertain. The CDR3 totals 14 residues. Trimming pared 4 bases from V and 3 bases from J, leaving 14 bases between.

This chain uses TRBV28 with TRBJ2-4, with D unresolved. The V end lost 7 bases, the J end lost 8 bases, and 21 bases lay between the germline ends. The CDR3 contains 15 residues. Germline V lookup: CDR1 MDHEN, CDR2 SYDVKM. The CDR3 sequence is CASNPQEPSGDIQYF. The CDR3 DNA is TGTGCCAGCAACCCCCAGGAGCCATCCGGTGACATTCAGTACTTC.

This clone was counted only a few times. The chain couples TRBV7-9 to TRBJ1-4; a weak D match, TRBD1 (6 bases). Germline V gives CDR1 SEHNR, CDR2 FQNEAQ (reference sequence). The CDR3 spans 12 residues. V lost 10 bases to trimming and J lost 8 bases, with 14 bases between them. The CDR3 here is CAILQGGEKLFF. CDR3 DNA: TGTGCCATCCTACAGGGAGGAGAAAAACTGTTTTTT.

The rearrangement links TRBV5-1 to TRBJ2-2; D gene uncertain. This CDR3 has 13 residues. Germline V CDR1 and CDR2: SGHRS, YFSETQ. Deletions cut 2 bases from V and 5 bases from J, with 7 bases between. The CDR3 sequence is CASSLQPTGELFF. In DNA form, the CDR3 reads TGCGCCAGCAGCTTACAGCCTACCGGGGAGCTGTTTTTT.

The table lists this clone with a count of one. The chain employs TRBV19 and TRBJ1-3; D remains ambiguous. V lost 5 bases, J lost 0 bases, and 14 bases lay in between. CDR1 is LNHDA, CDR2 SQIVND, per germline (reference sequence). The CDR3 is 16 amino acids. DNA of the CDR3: TGTGCCAGTAGTTTCCAAGGAGGGAGCTCTGGAAACACCATATATTTT. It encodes CASSFQGGSSGNTIYF.

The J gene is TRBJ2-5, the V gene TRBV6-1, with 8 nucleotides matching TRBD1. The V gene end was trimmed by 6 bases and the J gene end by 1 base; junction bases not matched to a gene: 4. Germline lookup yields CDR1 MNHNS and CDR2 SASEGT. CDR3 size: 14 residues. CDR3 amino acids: CASRFTGGQETQYF. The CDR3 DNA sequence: TGTGCCAGCAGGTTCACAGGGGGCCAAGAGACCCAGTACTTC.

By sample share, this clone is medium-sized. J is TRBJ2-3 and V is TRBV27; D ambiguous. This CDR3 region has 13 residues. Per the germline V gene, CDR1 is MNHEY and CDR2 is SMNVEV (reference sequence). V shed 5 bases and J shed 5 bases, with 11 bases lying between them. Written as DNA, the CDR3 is TGTGCCAGCAGTGCCGGTCGCGGAGATACGCAGTATTTT. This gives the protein CASSAGRGDTQYF.

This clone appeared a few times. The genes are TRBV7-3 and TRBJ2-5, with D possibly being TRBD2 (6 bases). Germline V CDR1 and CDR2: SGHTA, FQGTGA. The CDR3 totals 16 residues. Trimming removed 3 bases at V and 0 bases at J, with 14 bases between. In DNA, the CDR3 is TGTGCCAGCAGCTTGATAGTCCCTAGCGACCAAGAGACCCAGTACTTC. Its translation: CASSLIVPSDQETQYF.

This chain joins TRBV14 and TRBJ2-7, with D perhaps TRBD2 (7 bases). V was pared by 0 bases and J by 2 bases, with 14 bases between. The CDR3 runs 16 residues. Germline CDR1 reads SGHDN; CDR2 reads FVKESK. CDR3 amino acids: CASSQDPRRGPYEQYF. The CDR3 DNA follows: TGTGCCAGCAGCCAAGATCCACGGCGGGGGCCCTACGAGCAGTACTTC.